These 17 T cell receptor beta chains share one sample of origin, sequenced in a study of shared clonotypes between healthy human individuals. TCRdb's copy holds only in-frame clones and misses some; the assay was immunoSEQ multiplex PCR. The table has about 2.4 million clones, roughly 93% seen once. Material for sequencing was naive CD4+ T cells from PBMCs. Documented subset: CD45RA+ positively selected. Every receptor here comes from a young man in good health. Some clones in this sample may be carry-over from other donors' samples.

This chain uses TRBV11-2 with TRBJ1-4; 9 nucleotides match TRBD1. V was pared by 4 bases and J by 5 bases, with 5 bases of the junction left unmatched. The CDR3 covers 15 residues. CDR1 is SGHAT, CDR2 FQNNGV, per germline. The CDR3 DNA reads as TGTGCCAGCAGCTCCCCGACAGGGGGAAATGAAAAACTGTTTTTT. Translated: CASSSPTGGNEKLFF.

The CDR3 DNA sequence: TGTGCCAGCTCACCACCAACAATGGTAGGCACTGAAGCTTTCTTT. This sequence encodes CASSPPTMVGTEAFF. The gene calls are TRBV18 and TRBJ1-1; no reliable D call. Germline assignment: CDR1 KGHSH and CDR2 LQKENI. The CDR3 contains 15 residues. Trimming shortened V by 0 bases and J by 4 bases, and 12 bases separated the two germline ends.

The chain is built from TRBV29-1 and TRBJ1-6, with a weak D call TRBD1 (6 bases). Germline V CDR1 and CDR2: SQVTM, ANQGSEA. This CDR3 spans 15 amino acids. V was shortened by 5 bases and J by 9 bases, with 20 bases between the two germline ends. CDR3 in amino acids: CSVRYHDGRGSPLHF. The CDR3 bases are TGCAGCGTTCGCTACCACGACGGCAGGGGTTCACCCCTCCACTTT.

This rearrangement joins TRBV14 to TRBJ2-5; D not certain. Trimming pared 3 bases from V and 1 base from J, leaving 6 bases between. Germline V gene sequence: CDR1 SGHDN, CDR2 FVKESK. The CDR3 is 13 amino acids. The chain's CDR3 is CASSHVTQETQYF. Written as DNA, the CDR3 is TGTGCCAGCAGCCATGTGACCCAAGAGACCCAGTACTTC.

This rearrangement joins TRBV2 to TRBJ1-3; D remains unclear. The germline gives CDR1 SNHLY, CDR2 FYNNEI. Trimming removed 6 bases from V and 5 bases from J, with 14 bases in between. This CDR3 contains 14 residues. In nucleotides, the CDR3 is TGTGCCAGCAGGCCGACCGCTCTGAGAAACACCATATATTTT. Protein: CASRPTALRNTIYF. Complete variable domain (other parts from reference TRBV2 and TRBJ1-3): EPEVTQTPSHQVTQMGQEVILRCVPISNHLYFYWYRQILGQKVEFLVSFYNNEISEKSEIFDDQFSVERPDGSNFTLKIRSTKLEDSAMYFCASRPTALRNTIYFGEGSWLTVV.

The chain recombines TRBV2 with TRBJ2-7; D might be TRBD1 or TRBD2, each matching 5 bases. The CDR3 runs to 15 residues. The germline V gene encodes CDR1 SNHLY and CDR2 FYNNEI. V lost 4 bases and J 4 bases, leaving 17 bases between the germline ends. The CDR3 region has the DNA TGTGCCAGCAGTGGGTTGGGGGTAGGTTCGTACGAGCAGTACTTC. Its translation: CASSGLGVGSYEQYF.

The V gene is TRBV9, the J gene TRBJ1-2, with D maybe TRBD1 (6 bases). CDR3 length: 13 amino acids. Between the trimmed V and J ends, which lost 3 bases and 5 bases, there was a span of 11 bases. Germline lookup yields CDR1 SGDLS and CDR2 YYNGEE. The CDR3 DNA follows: TGTGCCAGCAGCGGGCAGGGGCGTTATGGCTACACCTTC. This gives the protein CASSGQGRYGYTF.

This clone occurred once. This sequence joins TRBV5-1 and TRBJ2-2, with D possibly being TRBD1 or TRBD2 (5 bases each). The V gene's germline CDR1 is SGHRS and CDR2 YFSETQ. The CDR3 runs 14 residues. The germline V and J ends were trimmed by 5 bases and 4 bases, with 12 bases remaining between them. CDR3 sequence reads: CASRGEPLTGELFF. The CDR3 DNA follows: TGCGCCAGCAGGGGGGAACCTCTCACCGGGGAGCTGTTTTTT.

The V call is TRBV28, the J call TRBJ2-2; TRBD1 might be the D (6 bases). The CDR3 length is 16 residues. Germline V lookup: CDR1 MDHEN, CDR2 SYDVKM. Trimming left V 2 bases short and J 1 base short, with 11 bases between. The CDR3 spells CASSLIGGLNTGELFF. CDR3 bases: TGTGCCAGCAGTTTAATTGGGGGCCTGAACACCGGGGAGCTGTTTTTT. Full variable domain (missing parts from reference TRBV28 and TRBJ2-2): DVKVTQSSRYLVKRTGEKVFLECVQDMDHENMFWYRQDPGLGLRLIYFSYDVKMKEKGDIPEGYSVSREKKERFSLILESASTNQTSMYLCASSLIGGLNTGELFFGEGSRLTVL.

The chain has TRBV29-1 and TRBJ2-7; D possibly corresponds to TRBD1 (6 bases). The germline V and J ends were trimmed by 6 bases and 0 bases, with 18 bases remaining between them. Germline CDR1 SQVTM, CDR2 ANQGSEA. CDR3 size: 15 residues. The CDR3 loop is CSVVKDRDISYEQYF. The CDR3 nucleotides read TGCAGCGTGGTAAAAGACCGGGACATCTCCTACGAGCAGTACTTC.

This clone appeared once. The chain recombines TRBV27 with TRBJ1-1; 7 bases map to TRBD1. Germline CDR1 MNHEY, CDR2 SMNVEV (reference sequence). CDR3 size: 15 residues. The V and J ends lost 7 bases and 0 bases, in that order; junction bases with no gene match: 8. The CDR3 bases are TGTGCCAGCAAACGGACAGGACAAATGAACACTGAAGCTTTCTTT. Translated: CASKRTGQMNTEAFF.

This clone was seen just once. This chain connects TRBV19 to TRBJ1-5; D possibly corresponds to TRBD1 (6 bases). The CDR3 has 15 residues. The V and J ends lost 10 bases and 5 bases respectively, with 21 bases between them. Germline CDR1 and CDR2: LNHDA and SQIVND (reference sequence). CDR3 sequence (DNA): TGTGCCACAAACCCCGGGGGGCGCGGTGATCAGCCCCAGCATTTT. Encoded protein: CATNPGGRGDQPQHF.

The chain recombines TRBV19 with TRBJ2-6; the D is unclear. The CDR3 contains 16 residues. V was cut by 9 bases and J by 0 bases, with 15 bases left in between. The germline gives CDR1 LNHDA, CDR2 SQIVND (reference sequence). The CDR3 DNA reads TGTGCCAGCCGATATGACACTCGCTCTGGGGCCAACGTCCTGACTTTC. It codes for CASRYDTRSGANVLTF.

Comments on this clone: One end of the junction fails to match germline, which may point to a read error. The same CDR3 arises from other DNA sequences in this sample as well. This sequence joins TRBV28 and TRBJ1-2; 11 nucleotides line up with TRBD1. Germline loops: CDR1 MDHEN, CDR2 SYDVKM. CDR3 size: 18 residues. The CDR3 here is CASSLSGTGGDHNYGYTF. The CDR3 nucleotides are TGTGCTAGCAGTTTATCCGGGACAGGGGGAGACCACAACTATGGCTACACCTTC.

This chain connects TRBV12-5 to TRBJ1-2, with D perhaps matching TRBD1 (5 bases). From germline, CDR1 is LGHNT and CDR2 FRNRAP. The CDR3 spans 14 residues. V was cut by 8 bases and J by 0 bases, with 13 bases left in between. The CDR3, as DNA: TGTGCTAGTACCCCGGGGCCGACTAACTATGGCTACACCTTC. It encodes CASTPGPTNYGYTF.

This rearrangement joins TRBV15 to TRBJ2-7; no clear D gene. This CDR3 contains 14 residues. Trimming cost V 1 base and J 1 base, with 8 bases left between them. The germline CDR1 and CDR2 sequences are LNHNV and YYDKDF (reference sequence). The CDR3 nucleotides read TGTGCCACCAGCAGAGGCTGGGGTTCCTACGAGCAGTACTTC. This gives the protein CATSRGWGSYEQYF.

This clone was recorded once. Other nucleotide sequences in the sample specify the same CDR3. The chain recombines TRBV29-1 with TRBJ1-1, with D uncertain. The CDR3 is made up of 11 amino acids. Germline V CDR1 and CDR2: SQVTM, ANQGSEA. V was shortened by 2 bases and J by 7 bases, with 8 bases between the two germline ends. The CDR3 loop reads CSVETKSEAFF. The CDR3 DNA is TGCAGCGTTGAAACAAAAAGTGAAGCTTTCTTT.